These 30 T cell receptor beta chains were all obtained from the same sample, sequenced in a study of cytomegalovirus exposure and HLA in healthy donors. The primer mix had 60 Vbeta and 13 Jbeta primers. Sequencing was performed with immunoSEQ multiplex PCR; in TCRdb, only in-frame clones are kept and a portion is missing. The data hold some 97,000 clones, with about 74% observed a single time. What was sequenced was PBMCs. These TCRs come from a woman in her late teens or twenties in good health and CMV-seropositive.

The chain is built from TRBV30 and TRBJ2-1; TRBD1 might be the D (5 bases). Germline CDR1 is GTSNPN and CDR2 is SVGIG (reference sequence). V lost 3 bases and J lost 4, with 7 bases in between. The CDR3 runs 12 residues. The CDR3 region is CAWSRVYNEQFF. CDR3 nucleotides: TGTGCCTGGAGCAGGGTATACAATGAGCAGTTCTTC.

This clone occurred a few times. The V and J genes are TRBV28 and TRBJ2-1; tentative D call: TRBD2 (6 bases). Germline CDR1 is MDHEN and CDR2 is SYDVKM. The V gene lost 5 bases and the J gene lost 0 bases, with 14 bases spanning the gap. This CDR3 has 16 amino acids. Written as DNA, the CDR3 is TGTGCCAGCAGTCCCCGTTTAGCGGCCTCCTACAATGAGCAGTTCTTC. The encoded protein is CASSPRLAASYNEQFF.

V and J are TRBV5-1 and TRBJ2-7, with a tentative D call TRBD1 (5 bases). CDR1 SGHRS and CDR2 YFSETQ come from the germline V gene. Trimming removed 2 bases from V and 5 bases from J, with 11 bases in between. The CDR3 sequence is 13 residues long. In nucleotides, the CDR3 is TGCGCCAGCAGCTTCCAGGGCGCCCACGAGCAGTACTTC. Amino acid sequence: CASSFQGAHEQYF.

This chain joins TRBV28 and TRBJ1-5; 7 nucleotides agree with TRBD1. The germline CDR1 and CDR2 sequences are MDHEN and SYDVKM. V lost 2 bases, J lost 4 bases, and 5 bases stayed unmatched. CDR3 length: 15 residues. CDR3 loop: CASSLIDRENQPQHF. As DNA, the CDR3 is TGTGCCAGCAGTTTAATCGACAGGGAAAATCAGCCCCAGCATTTT.

The V and J genes are TRBV6-4 and TRBJ1-2; D not certain. This CDR3 is built from 12 residues. The V and J ends lost 2 bases and 5 bases respectively, with 6 bases between them. Germline V gives CDR1 MRHNA, CDR2 SNTAGT. In DNA, the CDR3 is TGTGCCAGCAGTGACGGCATTTATGGCTACACCTTC. It encodes CASSDGIYGYTF.

The chain employs TRBV7-2 and TRBJ2-7, with D possibly being TRBD2 (6 bases). V was pared by 4 bases and J by 4 bases, with 8 bases between. Per the germline V gene, CDR1 is SGHTA and CDR2 is FQGNSA. This CDR3 comprises 12 residues. CDR3: CASSSDYYEQYF. Here the CDR3 DNA reads TGTGCCAGCAGCTCGGACTATTACGAGCAGTACTTC.

V is TRBV30 and J is TRBJ2-2; 11 positions agree with TRBD2. CDR3 length equals 17 residues. Germline CDR1 and CDR2: GTSNPN and SVGIG (reference sequence). The J segment lost 7 bases and the V segment lost 4 bases, leaving 14 bases of the junction unmatched. This CDR3 is CAWTLRVLAGAGGELFF. The CDR3, as DNA: TGTGCCTGGACCCTAAGGGTACTAGCGGGAGCCGGCGGGGAGCTGTTTTTT.

The chain combines TRBV29-1 with TRBJ2-3; the match to TRBD2 covers 9 bases. Germline CDR1 and CDR2: SQVTM and ANQGSEA. This CDR3 has 15 amino acids. V gave up 4 bases and J gave up 8 bases; unmatched junction bases: 13. The CDR3 sequence is CSVGFAGGPLSTQYF. CDR3 bases: TGCAGCGTTGGATTTGCGGGAGGGCCACTCAGTACGCAGTATTTT.

The chain links TRBV11-1 to TRBJ2-7, with a tentative D call TRBD2 (6 bases). The germline CDR1 and CDR2 sequences are SGHAT and FQDESV (reference sequence). The CDR3 is 15 residues long. Between the trimmed V and J ends, which lost 2 bases and 3 bases, there was a span of 14 bases. CDR3: CASSLYAREHYEQYF. CDR3 coding DNA: TGTGCCAGCAGCTTATATGCGCGGGAACACTACGAGCAGTACTTC. Variable domain in full (rest from reference TRBV11-1 and TRBJ2-7): EAEVAQSPRYKITEKSQAVAFWCDPISGHATLYWYRQILGQGPELLVQFQDESVVDDSQLPKDRFSAERLKGVDSTLKIQPAELGDSAMYLCASSLYAREHYEQYFGPGTRLTVT.

This clone was detected once. CDR3 in amino acids: CASSWRTSGSSYNEQFF. The CDR3 DNA reads TGTGCCAGCAGCTGGAGGACTAGCGGGAGCTCCTACAATGAGCAGTTCTTC. The rearrangement uses TRBV5-6 and TRBJ2-1, with 13 bases aligning to TRBD2. The CDR3 consists of 17 residues. Trimming removed 3 bases from V and 0 bases from J; junction bases left unmatched: 3. The V gene's germline CDR1 is SGHDT and CDR2 YYEEEE.

This clone was found a few times. The CDR3 is CASSWDRGNGYTF. CDR3 nucleotides: TGTGCCAGCAGTTGGGACAGGGGGAATGGCTACACCTTC. The chain is built from TRBV27 and TRBJ1-2; 11 bases map to TRBD1. The CDR3 covers 13 residues. Germline V gene lookup returns CDR1 MNHEY and CDR2 SMNVEV (reference sequence). J was trimmed by 6 bases and V by 4 bases; bases with no gene match: 1.

The chain carries TRBV2 and TRBJ1-4; no firm D call. This CDR3 region has 15 residues. Germline CDR1 and CDR2: SNHLY and FYNNEI. V was shortened by 7 bases and J by 5 bases, with 17 bases between the two germline ends. The CDR3 DNA follows: TGTGCCAGCAATCCCTCCGGTCTACAGAATGAAAAACTGTTTTTT. The encoded protein is CASNPSGLQNEKLFF.

This CDR3 is CAIRGGQGDNEQFF. The CDR3 bases are TGTGCCATCAGGGGGGGACAGGGAGACAATGAGCAGTTCTTC. V is TRBV10-3 and J is TRBJ2-1; 9 nucleotides line up with TRBD1. The trim removed 6 bases at V and 5 bases at J, leaving 5 bases unmatched. Germline V gene sequence: CDR1 ENHRY, CDR2 SYGVKD. The CDR3 spans 14 residues.

The chain is built from TRBV7-2 and TRBJ1-5; D call uncertain. The CDR3 is 13 amino acids. CDR1 is SGHTA and CDR2 is FQGNSA in the germline V gene. The V end was cut by 1 base, the J end by 3 bases, with 4 bases between. The CDR3: CASSLELNQPQHF. The CDR3 DNA sequence: TGTGCCAGCAGCTTAGAGCTCAATCAGCCCCAGCATTTT.

The V gene is TRBV15, the J gene TRBJ2-2; D call uncertain. With 2 bases removed from V and 2 bases from J, the gap between germline ends came to 3 bases. This CDR3 has 13 residues. CDR1 is LNHNV and CDR2 is YYDKDF in the germline V gene (reference sequence). The CDR3 DNA follows: TGTGCCACCAGCAGATCAAACACCGGGGAGCTGTTTTTT. It yields the protein CATSRSNTGELFF.

The chain carries TRBV19 and TRBJ1-1; D gene uncertain. Germline CDR1 is LNHDA and CDR2 is SQIVND (reference sequence). Deletions cut 8 bases from V and 4 bases from J, with 11 bases between. The CDR3 consists of 12 residues. CDR3 region: CASRPGSTEAFF. As DNA, the CDR3 is TGTGCCAGTCGTCCCGGGTCCACTGAAGCTTTCTTT.

This clone was observed a handful of times. The genes are TRBV14 and TRBJ2-1; the D is unclear. This CDR3 region has 12 residues. From germline, CDR1 is SGHDN and CDR2 FVKESK. V lost 4 bases to trimming and J lost 4 bases, with 5 bases between them. The CDR3 DNA reads as TGTGCCAGCAGCCCAGTTTACAATGAGCAGTTCTTC. As protein: CASSPVYNEQFF.

The gene calls are TRBV5-1 and TRBJ2-5; 10 bases fit TRBD2. V gave up 0 bases and J gave up 5 bases; unmatched junction bases: 7. CDR3 size: 16 residues. The germline V gene encodes CDR1 SGHRS and CDR2 YFSETQ. The CDR3 nucleotides read TGCGCCAGCAGCTTGGATCTAGCGGGAGCGGTTGAGACCCAGTACTTC. Its translation: CASSLDLAGAVETQYF.

The chain has TRBV29-1 and TRBJ1-4, with D perhaps TRBD1 (6 bases). With 6 bases removed from V and 3 bases from J, the gap between germline ends came to 17 bases. The CDR3 loop spans 15 amino acids. CDR1 and CDR2 from the germline V gene are SQVTM and ANQGSEA. CDR3 DNA sequence: TGCAGCGTGGGGGATGCGGGGGCGGCTAATGAAAAACTGTTTTTT. Residues: CSVGDAGAANEKLFF. The full variable domain, with the rest looked up from reference TRBV29-1 and TRBJ1-4, is SAVISQKPSRDICQRGTSLTIQCQVDSQVTMMFWYRQQPGQSLTLIATANQGSEATYESGFVIDKFPISRPNLTFSTLTVSNMSPEDSSIYLCSVGDAGAANEKLFFGSGTQLSVL.

This clone was counted between two and nine times. This chain links TRBV5-1 with TRBJ2-5, with D perhaps matching TRBD2 (6 bases). V lost 2 bases to trimming and J lost 4 bases, with 9 bases between them. The V gene's germline CDR1 is SGHRS and CDR2 YFSETQ. The CDR3 runs 13 residues. The CDR3 DNA is TGCGCCAGCAGCTTTGGGGGGAGAGAGACCCAGTACTTC. Its translation is CASSFGGRETQYF.

J is TRBJ2-1 and V is TRBV7-9; possibly TRBD1 for D (6 bases). There are 15 residues in the CDR3. V shed 5 bases and J shed 0 bases, with 11 bases lying between them. Germline V gives CDR1 SEHNR, CDR2 FQNEAQ (reference sequence). In nucleotides, the CDR3 is TGTGCCAGCAGCGGACACAGGGACTCCTACAATGAGCAGTTCTTC. Translation gives CASSGHRDSYNEQFF.

The CDR3: CASSGGLAKNIQYF. The CDR3 DNA is TGTGCCAGCAGTGGTGGACTAGCCAAAAACATTCAGTACTTC. This chain links TRBV27 with TRBJ2-4; D is perhaps TRBD2 (5 bases). This CDR3 has 14 amino acids. Per germline, CDR1 MNHEY and CDR2 SMNVEV (reference sequence). V was pared by 5 bases and J by 0 bases, with 8 bases between.

The chain has TRBV28 and TRBJ1-4, with 8 positions matching TRBD1. The CDR3 sequence is 16 residues long. CDR1 MDHEN and CDR2 SYDVKM come from the germline V gene. J was trimmed by 4 bases and V by 3 bases; bases with no gene match: 7. This CDR3 reads CASSLYRGESNEKLFF. DNA of the CDR3: TGTGCCAGCAGTTTGTACAGGGGGGAGAGTAATGAAAAACTGTTTTTT.

The rearrangement uses TRBV25-1 and TRBJ1-4; D call uncertain. CDR1 and CDR2 from the germline V gene are MGHDK and SYGVNS. The CDR3 is 16 amino acids. V shed 2 bases and J shed 4 bases, with 14 bases lying between them. CDR3 region: CASSETVTAGNEKLFF. The CDR3, as DNA: TGTGCCAGCAGTGAAACGGTCACGGCGGGTAATGAAAAACTGTTTTTT.

V gene TRBV7-8 combines with J gene TRBJ2-6; a possible D gene is TRBD1 (5 bases). From germline, CDR1 is SGHVS and CDR2 FQNEAQ. V was pared by 3 bases and J by 3 bases, with 18 bases between. This CDR3 contains 18 residues. In nucleotides, the CDR3 is TGTGCCAGCAGCTTGGGTACTCTTACAGGCTTTGGGGCCAACGTCCTGACTTTC. As protein: CASSLGTLTGFGANVLTF.

The chain links TRBV30 to TRBJ2-7; 7 bases are shared with TRBD2. This CDR3 spans 14 amino acids. CDR1 and CDR2 from the germline V gene are GTSNPN and SVGIG (reference sequence). V trimming: 5 bases; J trimming: 4 bases; junction bases outside the gene matches: 11. This chain's CDR3 is CAWGGGGREYEQYF. The CDR3 nucleotides read TGTGCCTGGGGAGGAGGAGGGAGGGAATACGAGCAGTACTTC.

The CDR3 protein is CSVEESRDRGANYGYTF. For the CDR3, the DNA is TGCAGCGTTGAAGAAAGCCGGGACAGGGGGGCTAACTATGGCTACACCTTC. V gene TRBV29-1 combines with J gene TRBJ1-2; TRBD1 matches 11 bases. From germline, CDR1 is SQVTM and CDR2 ANQGSEA. Germline trimming cut 0 bases from V and 0 bases from J; bases unmatched to any gene: 6. The CDR3 is 17 residues long.

This clone has just a few counts. Within the sample, other DNA sequences also encode this same CDR3. V usage is TRBV27 and J usage is TRBJ2-1, with 11 bases that match TRBD1. The V and J ends lost 6 bases and 5 bases, in that order; junction bases with no gene match: 6. The germline gives CDR1 MNHEY, CDR2 SMNVEV (reference sequence). The CDR3 is 15 residues long. CDR3 residues: CASSPGTGGHNEQFF. The CDR3 DNA reads as TGTGCCAGCAGCCCCGGGACAGGGGGTCACAATGAGCAGTTCTTC.

The chain carries TRBV30 and TRBJ2-7, with 8 bases lining up with TRBD2. CDR1 is GTSNPN and CDR2 is SVGIG in the germline V gene (reference sequence). V lost 3 bases, J lost 4 bases, and 14 bases stayed unmatched. This CDR3 comprises 16 residues. The CDR3 coding sequence is TGTGCCTGGAGGGCCCCGGGGGGGGGCCCTGAATACGAGCAGTACTTC. As protein: CAWRAPGGGPEYEQYF.

Only a few counts were recorded for this clone. This sequence joins TRBV2 and TRBJ1-1; D is possibly TRBD1 (5 bases). V was cut by 2 bases and J by 5 bases, with 9 bases left in between. The CDR3 runs 13 residues. Per germline, CDR1 SNHLY and CDR2 FYNNEI. CDR3 in amino acids: CASSEQGGTEAFF. CDR3 coding DNA: TGTGCCAGCAGTGAACAGGGAGGGACTGAAGCTTTCTTT.